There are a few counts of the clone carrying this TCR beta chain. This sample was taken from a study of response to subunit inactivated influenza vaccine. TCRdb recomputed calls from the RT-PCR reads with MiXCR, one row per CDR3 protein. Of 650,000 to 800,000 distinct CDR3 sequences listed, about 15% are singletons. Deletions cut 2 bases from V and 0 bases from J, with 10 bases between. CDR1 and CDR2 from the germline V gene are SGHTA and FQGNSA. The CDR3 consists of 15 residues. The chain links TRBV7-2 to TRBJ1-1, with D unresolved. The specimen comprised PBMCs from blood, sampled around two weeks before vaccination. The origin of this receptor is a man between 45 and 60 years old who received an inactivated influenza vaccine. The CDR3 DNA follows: TGTGCCAGCAGCTTATTTGTCGCGATGAACACTGAAGCTTTCTTT. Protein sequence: CASSLFVAMNTEAFF.